This is a list of T cell receptor beta chains from one sample in a study of T cells in Graves' hyperthyroidism and ophthalmopathy. TCRdb re-called the multiplex PCR reads through MiXCR, storing one row per CDR3 protein. The sample shows around 690,000 distinct CDR3 sequences, around 21% of them seen only once. Sequences were obtained from blood. Source of these receptors: a man aged 25-45 years with Graves' ophthalmopathy. Each CDR3 is given without its conserved first and last residue. Fields, in order: V gene, CDR3 protein.

TRBV6-2/TRBV6-3	ASRVGGQIPF
TRBV5-6	ASSLAQGSNSPLH
TRBV28	ASSGSGFYNEQF
TRBV6-1	ASNVGLRYEQY
TRBV6-1	ASTQRVAGALNTGELF
TRBV5-4	ASSPDLGYEQY
TRBV27	ASSPHPVADEAF
TRBV30	AWSSEYEQY
TRBV2	ASSETPDETQY
TRBV20-1	SATRGQGTEQY
TRBV2	ASRDPGTDTQY
TRBV27	ASSFGGGSGELF
TRBV19	ASIGTGGRTEAF
TRBV7-9	ASRIGEAETQY
TRBV20-1	SARKREGETQY
TRBV5-1	ASSLAREGNNEQF
TRBV30	AWSMTGSSYNEQF
TRBV19	ASSPAGTQDPHYEQY
TRBV6-2/TRBV6-3	ASSYSRQGTAKNQPQH
TRBV28	ASRGPNSPLH
TRBV6-2/TRBV6-3	ASSFTGSSEQY
TRBV6-5	ASSYMTSWGPREAF
TRBV11-2	ASSLGVEQF
TRBV7-9	ASSLGGLAGRYNEQF
TRBV20-1	SARGWGLSYEQY
TRBV28	ASSLRVGRDYGYT
TRBV4-3	ASSLLAGGPRFSYEQY
TRBV11-3	ASSLTGGAGETQY
TRBV20-1	SAKGSNQPQH
TRBV6-9	ASSYGPSGYNEQF
TRBV19	ASSARDIDNEQF
TRBV7-9	ASSLSLAVHNEQF
TRBV3-1	ASSQDLTGSYNEQF
TRBV2	ASSAITSTDTQY
TRBV20-1	SARDRQGLNEQF
TRBV29-1	SVERGRRETQY
TRBV12-3/TRBV12-4	ASSLVTGYDQPQH
TRBV27	ASSLSGGPWLIAGELF
TRBV19	ASSIAGFTEAF
TRBV29-1	SVAASGIYNEQF